Following are 16 T cell receptor beta chains from one sample sequenced in a study of vaccination effects on CD4 cells after COVID-19. TCRdb keeps only in-frame clones here, not all; method: immunoSEQ multiplex PCR. This table has fewer than 65,000 clones, 70% to 85% appearing once. The antigens for these receptors are not known. Antigen-specific CD4+ T cells were expanded with viral peptide pools in the ViraFEST assay before sequencing. Culture lasted about ten days before CD4+ T cell isolation. According to the study, vaccine recipients showed no prior SARS-CoV-2 infection and negative nucleocapsid antibodies. The sample in question was CD4+ T cells from PBMCs cultured with HCoV-OC43 spike peptides, obtained before COVID-19 vaccination. Regarding subset: HCoV-OC43 spike overlapping peptide pool stimulation. The receptors here all came from a human donor who received a COVID-19 vaccine.

The chain is built from TRBV5-1 and TRBJ2-5, with D perhaps TRBD1 (6 bases). Deletions cut 0 bases from V and 4 bases from J, with 13 bases between. Germline loops: CDR1 SGHRS, CDR2 YFSETQ. The CDR3 sequence is 15 residues long. The CDR3 nucleotides read TGCGCCAGCAGCTTGGGTACAGGGTGGGCAGAGACCCAGTACTTC. Amino acid sequence: CASSLGTGWAETQYF.

In this sample, this clone turned up a few times. This chain uses TRBV14 with TRBJ2-1; 7 bases line up with TRBD1. V lost 1 base, J lost 6 bases, and 3 bases stayed unmatched. Germline V gene data show CDR1 as SGHDN and CDR2 as FVKESK. The CDR3 has 14 amino acids. The DNA of the CDR3 is TGTGCCAGCAGCCAAGGGTCAGGGGGCAATGAGCAGTTCTTC. Its protein is CASSQGSGGNEQFF.

The CDR3 DNA reads as TGTGCCAGCAGTTTGGGACGGCACCAAGAGACCCAGTACTTC. This translates into CASSLGRHQETQYF. The chain employs TRBV28 and TRBJ2-5; possibly TRBD1 or TRBD2 for D (5 bases each). Germline CDR1 MDHEN, CDR2 SYDVKM. V was trimmed by 3 bases and J by 0 bases, leaving 8 bases between them. The CDR3 runs 14 residues.

The chain carries TRBV2 and TRBJ2-5, with 10 nucleotides matching TRBD2. CDR3 length: 14 amino acids. CDR1 and CDR2 (germline): SNHLY, FYNNEI. V gave up 7 bases and J gave up 5 bases; unmatched junction bases: 7. CDR3 residues: CASNVAGGQETQYF. The CDR3 nucleotides are TGTGCCAGCAACGTAGCGGGGGGTCAGGAGACCCAGTACTTC.

This chain connects TRBV6-5 to TRBJ1-2, with 7 bases fitting TRBD1. Trimming took 6 bases from V and 0 from J; bases not matched to a gene: 4. The length of the CDR3 is 14 residues. Germline V CDR1 and CDR2: MNHEY, SVGAGI. CDR3 protein: CASRPGQTNYGYTF. DNA for the CDR3: TGTGCCAGCAGGCCGGGACAGACTAACTATGGCTACACCTTC.

The chain is built from TRBV4-3 and TRBJ2-1; D is ambiguous. Trimming stripped 1 base from V and 2 bases from J, with 9 bases between. Germline-derived CDR1 and CDR2 are LGHNA and YSLEER. The CDR3 runs to 15 residues. In DNA form, the CDR3 reads TGCGCCAGCAGCCAAGGAACGGTACCCTACAATGAGCAGTTCTTC. Protein sequence: CASSQGTVPYNEQFF.

The V gene is TRBV3-1 (or the pseudogene TRBV3-2), the J gene TRBJ1-4; TRBD1 might be the D (5 bases). V was pared by 3 bases and J by 3 bases, with 11 bases between. The germline CDR1 and CDR2 sequences are LGHDT and YNNKEL (reference sequence). CDR3 length: 15 amino acids. The CDR3: CASSHWGSANEKLFF. CDR3 in DNA: TGTGCCAGCAGCCACTGGGGGTCTGCTAATGAAAAACTGTTTTTT.

This clone was detected only a few times. This rearrangement joins TRBV28 to TRBJ2-7; 10 bases are shared with TRBD1. Germline CDR1 and CDR2: MDHEN and SYDVKM. V dropped 6 bases and J dropped 6; count of bases not matched to a gene: 2. This CDR3 region has 12 residues. The CDR3 DNA sequence: TGTGCCAGCAGACGGACAGGGGGCGAGCAGTACGTC. Translating gives CASRRTGGEQYV.

The chain uses TRBV6-2 or TRBV6-3 and TRBJ1-1, with no clear D. CDR1 MNHEY and CDR2 SVGEGT come from the germline V gene. V lost 2 bases and J lost 1, with 2 bases in between. The CDR3 length is 12 residues. The CDR3 DNA is TGTGCCAGCAGTTACCGGAACACTGAAGCTTTCTTT. This encodes CASSYRNTEAFF.

The gene calls are TRBV19 and TRBJ1-6; weak D call: TRBD1 (6 bases). CDR1 is LNHDA and CDR2 is SQIVND in the germline V gene (reference sequence). Deletions cut 10 bases from V and 9 bases from J, with 19 bases between. The CDR3 sequence is 14 residues long. CDR3 bases: TGTGCCACGGGAAACAGGGAGGCAAGTTCACCCCTCCACTTT. It codes for CATGNREASSPLHF.

The gene calls are TRBV19 and TRBJ2-5, with 7 bases lining up with TRBD1. The CDR3 runs to 15 residues. The junction had 10 bases not matched to a gene; V was cut back by 5 bases and J by 4 bases. CDR1 LNHDA and CDR2 SQIVND come from the germline V gene (reference sequence). CDR3 protein: CASSSGTVRRETQYF. In DNA, the CDR3 is TGTGCCAGTAGTTCCGGGACAGTGCGGCGAGAGACCCAGTACTTC.

V usage is TRBV19 and J usage is TRBJ2-1, with 11 bases aligning to TRBD2. With 5 bases clipped from V and 4 bases from J, the junction kept 4 bases outside the gene matches. Germline V gene data show CDR1 as LNHDA and CDR2 as SQIVND (reference sequence). The CDR3 contains 15 residues. CDR3 DNA: TGTGCCAGTAGTGACCTAGCGGGGGGTTACAATGAGCAGTTCTTC. Its protein is CASSDLAGGYNEQFF.

The chain employs TRBV27 and TRBJ1-1, with D tentatively TRBD1 (6 bases). The CDR3 totals 18 residues. The V gene lost 5 bases and the J gene lost 6 bases, with 28 bases spanning the gap. CDR1 is MNHEY, CDR2 SMNVEV, per germline (reference sequence). The CDR3 coding sequence is TGTGCCAGCAGTCAACCCAACCCTGGGGGGACAAACCCTTCTGAAGCTTTCTTT. Translation: CASSQPNPGGTNPSEAFF.

The chain recombines TRBV7-3 with TRBJ2-6, with 16 bases that match TRBD2. V shed 9 bases, J shed 2 bases, and the junction held 4 bases outside the gene matches. This CDR3 is built from 17 residues. Looked up from germline, CDR1 is SGHTA and CDR2 is FQGTGA. The chain's CDR3 is CASGTSGGATGANVLTF. The CDR3 DNA sequence: TGTGCCAGTGGGACTAGCGGGGGGGCAACTGGGGCCAACGTCCTGACTTTC.

V usage is TRBV6-5 and J usage is TRBJ2-7; D is possibly TRBD1 or TRBD2 (7 bases each). This CDR3 has 11 residues. Germline V lookup: CDR1 MNHEY, CDR2 SVGAGI. The germline V and J ends were trimmed by 6 bases and 6 bases, with 9 bases remaining between them. The CDR3 DNA reads TGTGCCAGCAGCAGGGGGGGCGAGCAGTACGTC. Translated, it gives CASSRGGEQYV.

About this clone itself: The sample has other DNA sequences that encode this CDR3 too. The rearrangement links TRBV24-1 to TRBJ1-1, with 9 bases fitting TRBD1. CDR1 is KGHDR and CDR2 is SFDVKD in the germline V gene. The ends lost 3 bases at V and 3 bases at J; junction bases unmatched: 4. CDR3 length equals 15 residues. The CDR3 here is CATSDPRTGDTEAFF. CDR3 coding DNA: TGTGCCACCAGTGATCCCCGGACAGGGGACACTGAAGCTTTCTTT.